These T cell receptor beta chains were read from a single sample in a study of OX40 agonist ivuxolimab in advanced cancers. Method: immunoSEQ multiplex PCR; TCRdb's copy keeps in-frame clones and lacks some. The repertoire includes about 22,000 clones, about four fifths of them detected once, and roughly a quarter sits in the top ten. Material: CD4+ or CD8+ T cells sorted from blood, obtained in a trial of the OX40 agonist ivuxolimab. Receptors originate from an adult with an advanced solid tumor such as melanoma, head and neck, liver or kidney cancer. Both conserved end residues are part of each CDR3. D genes are given only for firm matches. Size values are once, few and many counts, or a class for expanded clones, and some rows have none.

J: TRBJ2-2; V: TRBV6-1; size: -; D: -; DNA: TGTGCCACAGACCTAGACACCGGGGAGCTGTTTTTT; CDR3: CATDLDTGELFF
J: TRBJ2-7; V: TRBV6-5; size: -; D: TRBD2; DNA: TGTGCCAGCAATTTAGCGGGACTAGCCAACGAGCAGTACTTC; CDR3: CASNLAGLANEQYF
J: TRBJ2-1; V: TRBV27; size: -; D: TRBD2; DNA: TGTGCCAGCAGTCCAGGCGGGGGGCAGTCCTACAATGAGCAGTTCTTC; CDR3: CASSPGGGQSYNEQFF
J: TRBJ2-5; V: TRBV5-6; size: -; D: -; DNA: TGTGCCAGCAGCTTCATGGGGCTGGAAGAGACCCAGTACTTC; CDR3: CASSFMGLEETQYF
J: TRBJ2-5; V: TRBV7-6; size: -; D: TRBD2; DNA: TGTGCCAGCAGCCAATGGACTAGCGGGAGGGCCAAAGAGACCCAGTACTTC; CDR3: CASSQWTSGRAKETQYF
J: TRBJ2-7; V: TRBV10-1; size: -; D: -; DNA: TGCGCCAGCAGTGAGTCTCCTCACTACGAGCAGTACTTC; CDR3: CASSESPHYEQYF
J: TRBJ2-7; V: TRBV2; size: -; D: -; DNA: TGTGCCACCTACTCCGGGACCGAGTACGAGCAGTACTTC; CDR3: CATYSGTEYEQYF
J: TRBJ2-3; V: TRBV5-1; size: -; D: TRBD2; DNA: TGCGCCAGCAGTTCGGGACTAGCGGGGGGCACAGATACGCAGTATTTT; CDR3: CASSSGLAGGTDTQYF
J: TRBJ2-7; V: TRBV5-6; size: once; D: -; DNA: TGTGCCAGCAGCCGTGGACAGACCTACGAGCAGTACTTC; CDR3: CASSRGQTYEQYF
J: TRBJ2-1; V: TRBV6-6; size: -; D: -; DNA: TGTGCCAGCAGTTACTCCGACGTCAGGGAGCAGTTCTTC; CDR3: CASSYSDVREQFF
J: TRBJ2-3; V: TRBV7-8; size: -; D: -; DNA: TGTGCCAGCAGCTTAGGAGGGGTGTGGGATACGCAGTATTTT; CDR3: CASSLGGVWDTQYF
J: TRBJ2-1; V: TRBV7-8; size: many; D: -; DNA: TGTGCCAGCAACTTCTGGCAGGGAAATTTCAATGAGCAGTTCTTC; CDR3: CASNFWQGNFNEQFF
J: TRBJ1-5; V: TRBV28; size: -; D: TRBD1; DNA: TGTGCCAGCAGTTATCTGACAGGGGGGTTGCAGCCCCAGCATTTT; CDR3: CASSYLTGGLQPQHF
J: TRBJ2-7; V: TRBV27; size: -; D: TRBD2; DNA: TGTGCCAGCAGCTTCCTAGCGGGAGGCTTCTCCGAGCAGTACTTC; CDR3: CASSFLAGGFSEQYF
J: TRBJ1-1; V: TRBV5-8; size: -; D: -; DNA: TGTGCCAGCAGCTTGGTGGGCAGGGGTTGGACTGAAGCTTTCTTT; CDR3: CASSLVGRGWTEAFF
J: TRBJ2-1; V: TRBV7-3; size: -; D: TRBD1; DNA: TGTGCCAGCAGCTCTACAGGGGTTCCAGGAAATGAGCAGTTCTTC; CDR3: CASSSTGVPGNEQFF
J: TRBJ2-5; V: TRBV4-1; size: few; D: TRBD2; DNA: TGCGCCAGCAGCCAAGTTAGCGGGAGCGGCGAGACCCAGTACTTC; CDR3: CASSQVSGSGETQYF
J: TRBJ2-7; V: TRBV20-1; size: -; D: TRBD1; DNA: TGCAGTAACAGGGGTTTTGACGAGCAGTACTTC; CDR3: CSNRGFDEQYF
J: TRBJ2-5; V: TRBV4-1; size: -; D: -; DNA: TGCGCCAGCAGCCAAGAATTACGGGACCTCCAAGAGACCCAGTACTTC; CDR3: CASSQELRDLQETQYF
J: TRBJ2-2; V: TRBV4-1; size: -; D: -; DNA: TGCGCCAGCAGCCAAGCCCCAGGGACCGGGGAGCTGTTTTTT; CDR3: CASSQAPGTGELFF
J: TRBJ2-7; V: TRBV27; size: -; D: TRBD1; DNA: TGTGCCAGCAGTAGAACGGGACAGACCTACGAGCAGTACTTC; CDR3: CASSRTGQTYEQYF
J: TRBJ1-5; V: TRBV19; size: -; D: TRBD1; DNA: TGTGCCAGTAGTATGAGGGGACAGGGGAACTCTCGGCAGCCCCAGCATTTT; CDR3: CASSMRGQGNSRQPQHF
J: TRBJ1-6; V: TRBV5-6; size: -; D: -; DNA: TGTGCCAGCAGCTTGGGAAATTCACCCCTCCACTTT; CDR3: CASSLGNSPLHF
J: TRBJ2-7; V: TRBV9; size: -; D: -; DNA: TGTGCCAGCAGCGGGGTCGGGCTCGAGCAGTACTTC; CDR3: CASSGVGLEQYF
J: TRBJ1-2; V: TRBV13; size: -; D: -; DNA: TGTGCCAGCAGCTTAAGGACGGATAACTATGGCTACACCTTC; CDR3: CASSLRTDNYGYTF
J: TRBJ2-5; V: TRBV19; size: -; D: -; DNA: TGTGCCAGTAGTATACGTCACCAAGAGACCCAGTACTTC; CDR3: CASSIRHQETQYF
J: TRBJ2-3; V: TRBV13; size: -; D: -; DNA: TGTGCCAGCAGCTTATTCGGTGGGACGCAGTATTTT; CDR3: CASSLFGGTQYF
J: TRBJ1-4; V: TRBV9; size: -; D: -; DNA: TGTGCCAGCAGCGATAGACAGACTCCTAATGAAAAACTGTTTTTT; CDR3: CASSDRQTPNEKLFF
J: TRBJ2-7; V: TRBV7-2; size: -; D: -; DNA: TGTGCCAGCAGCTACCCAGGTTACGAGCAGTACTTC; CDR3: CASSYPGYEQYF
J: TRBJ1-3; V: TRBV6-5; size: -; D: -; DNA: TGTGCCAGCAGTTATGTCTCTGGAAACACCATATATTTT; CDR3: CASSYVSGNTIYF
J: TRBJ2-2; V: TRBV5-6; size: -; D: -; DNA: TGTGCCAGCAGTCTGGGTAGCTCTCCCGGGGAGCTGTTTTTT; CDR3: CASSLGSSPGELFF
J: TRBJ2-5; V: TRBV27; size: -; D: TRBD2; DNA: TGTGCCAGCAGTCGCGGGGGGTTGGAGACCCAGTACTTC; CDR3: CASSRGGLETQYF
J: TRBJ2-2; V: TRBV7-9; size: -; D: -; DNA: TGTGCCAGCAGCTCGCCGGGACACACGAACACCGGGGAGCTGTTTTTT; CDR3: CASSSPGHTNTGELFF
J: TRBJ2-1; V: TRBV6-1; size: -; D: -; DNA: TGTGCCAGCAGTGAAATGAATGAGCAGTTCTTC; CDR3: CASSEMNEQFF
J: TRBJ1-5; V: TRBV19; size: few; D: -; DNA: TGTGCCAGTAGTCCTACCGGCCATCAGCCCCAGCATTTT; CDR3: CASSPTGHQPQHF
J: TRBJ1-5; V: TRBV2; size: few; D: -; DNA: TGTGCCAGCAGGGATACAAGCCCCAATCAGCCCCAGCATTTT; CDR3: CASRDTSPNQPQHF
J: TRBJ2-6; V: TRBV2; size: -; D: -; DNA: TGTGCCAGCAGTGACCTCTCTGGGGCCAACGTCCTGACTTTC; CDR3: CASSDLSGANVLTF
J: TRBJ2-5; V: TRBV7-7; size: -; D: -; DNA: TGTGCCAGCAGCTTAGGACCGGACATCCAAGAGACCCAGTACTTC; CDR3: CASSLGPDIQETQYF
J: TRBJ2-5; V: TRBV28; size: -; D: -; DNA: TGTGCCAGCAGTTTAGGTAGCGGCCAAGAGACCCAGTACTTC; CDR3: CASSLGSGQETQYF
J: TRBJ1-5; V: TRBV7-9; size: once; D: TRBD1; DNA: TGTGCCAGCAGCTCAAAGGACAGGGGCAGCAATCAGCCCCAGCATTTT; CDR3: CASSSKDRGSNQPQHF
J: TRBJ1-5; V: TRBV30; size: few; D: -; DNA: TGTGCCTGGACGGCACAGGGCTGGCAGCCCCAGCATTTT; CDR3: CAWTAQGWQPQHF
J: TRBJ1-5; V: TRBV5-8; size: once; D: -; DNA: TGTGCCAGCAGCTTCGGATCCGGCTATCAGCCCCAGCATTTT; CDR3: CASSFGSGYQPQHF
J: TRBJ2-1; V: TRBV29-1; size: -; D: TRBD2; DNA: TGCAGCGTTGAAGACGCTCGAGAAGGACTAGACGCGCTTAATGAGCAGTTCTTC; CDR3: CSVEDAREGLDALNEQFF
J: TRBJ2-2; V: TRBV13; size: -; D: -; DNA: TGTGCCAGCAGCTTAGGCACCGTCGGGGAGCTGTTTTTT; CDR3: CASSLGTVGELFF
J: TRBJ2-2; V: TRBV6-1; size: -; D: -; DNA: TGTGCCTTCAGGGCGGTGAACACCGGGGAGCTGTTTTTT; CDR3: CAFRAVNTGELFF
J: TRBJ1-2; V: TRBV6-4; size: -; D: -; DNA: TGTGCCAGCAGTGACTCGGTTGGGGAAAACTATGGCTACACCTTC; CDR3: CASSDSVGENYGYTF
J: TRBJ2-1; V: TRBV6-6; size: -; D: -; DNA: TGTGCCAGCAGCGCCGGAGGGGGCCGTACGAATGAGCAGTTCTTC; CDR3: CASSAGGGRTNEQFF
J: TRBJ2-5; V: TRBV5-4; size: -; D: TRBD1; DNA: TGTGCCAGCAGCTCAGACAGGGAGGAGACCCAGTACTTC; CDR3: CASSSDREETQYF
J: TRBJ1-5; V: TRBV19; size: -; D: -; DNA: TGTGCCAGTAGTCCTTTTGATTATAGCAATCAGCCCCAGCATTTT; CDR3: CASSPFDYSNQPQHF
J: TRBJ1-1; V: TRBV9; size: -; D: TRBD1; DNA: TGTGCCAGCAGCGTGGCTGGGACAGGGACCACTGAAGCTTTCTTT; CDR3: CASSVAGTGTTEAFF
J: TRBJ2-2; V: TRBV18; size: -; D: TRBD1; DNA: TGTGCCAGCTCACCGCCTACAGGGGCCGGGGAGCTGTTTTTT; CDR3: CASSPPTGAGELFF
J: TRBJ2-1; V: TRBV4-1; size: -; D: -; DNA: TGCGCCAGCAGGCAAGATATGGTCGGACCCCTTAATGAGCAGTTCTTC; CDR3: CASRQDMVGPLNEQFF
J: TRBJ1-6; V: TRBV14; size: -; D: -; DNA: TGTGCCAGCAGCCAAGAGGTGGGAAGTTCACCCCTCCACTTT; CDR3: CASSQEVGSSPLHF
J: TRBJ2-7; V: TRBV7-9; size: -; D: -; DNA: TGTGCCAGCAGCTTAGATGGACACTCCTACGAGCAGTACTTC; CDR3: CASSLDGHSYEQYF
J: TRBJ1-1; V: TRBV6-1; size: -; D: -; DNA: TGTGCCAGCAGTGAATACCGGCAGGGGCGCTTATGGGCTTTCTTT; CDR3: CASSEYRQGRLWAFF